These 26 T cell receptor beta chains were sequenced from one sample in a study of metastatic and nonmetastatic thyroid tumors. Until they underwent thyroid surgery, no patient had received any treatment. From the PCR reads, TCRdb re-called clones with MiXCR. Among about 4,600 clones, under 30% were seen once, and the ten largest hold about a tenth. The sample comprised tumor tissue. The source of these receptors is a male donor with papillary thyroid cancer or a benign thyroid nodule (not recorded which). Some clones in this sample may be carry-over from other donors' samples.

This clone has just a few counts. The chain has TRBV24-1 and TRBJ2-2; TRBD1 is a possible D gene (5 bases). The CDR3 extends over 13 amino acids. Germline V gene lookup returns CDR1 KGHDR and CDR2 SFDVKD. Trimming removed 9 bases at V and 0 bases at J, with 7 bases between. CDR3 sequence: CATWTSNTGELFF. Here the CDR3 DNA reads TGTGCCACCTGGACATCGAACACCGGGGAGCTGTTTTTT.

By sample share, this clone is medium-sized. The CDR3 DNA sequence: TGTGCCAGCAGCGTAGGAACAGTCAATCAGCCCCAGCATTTT. Protein: CASSVGTVNQPQHF. This sequence joins TRBV9 and TRBJ1-5; D gene uncertain. The CDR3 extends over 14 amino acids. Germline lookup yields CDR1 SGDLS and CDR2 YYNGEE. The germline V and J ends were trimmed by 0 bases and 3 bases, with 7 bases remaining between them.

The chain has TRBV12-3 or TRBV12-4 and TRBJ2-1, with a tentative D call TRBD1 (6 bases). This CDR3 has 13 amino acids. Trimming cost V 7 bases and J 7 bases, with 14 bases left between them. The CDR3 DNA sequence: TGTGCCAGCACCCTACAGGGCAGTAATGAGCAGTTCTTC. Protein product: CASTLQGSNEQFF.

In this sample, this clone turned up a few times. This chain connects TRBV28 to TRBJ2-5; 8 bases match TRBD2. Germline V gene sequence: CDR1 MDHEN, CDR2 SYDVKM. The CDR3 covers 16 residues. Losses at the gene ends were 3 bases for V and 2 bases for J; bases not matched to a gene: 8. In DNA form, the CDR3 reads TGTGCCAGCAGTTTGGAGGCCTTAGCGGGGCAAGAGACCCAGTACTTC. This sequence encodes CASSLEALAGQETQYF.

J is TRBJ2-3 and V is TRBV4-3; 11 bases match TRBD1. Germline trimming cut 0 bases from V and 4 bases from J; bases unmatched to any gene: 3. Germline-derived CDR1 and CDR2 are LGHNA and YSLEER. The CDR3 is made up of 16 amino acids. Here the CDR3 DNA reads TGCGCCAGCAGCCAAGATTCGGGACAGGGGGCAGATACGCAGTATTTT. Its protein product is CASSQDSGQGADTQYF.

The V and J genes are TRBV20-1 and TRBJ2-5; 9 nucleotides line up with TRBD2. Germline CDR1 DFQATT, CDR2 SNEGSKA (reference sequence). This CDR3 region has 16 residues. V lost 0 bases, J lost 5 bases, and 10 bases stayed unmatched. CDR3 residues: CSARDRKRGVPETQYF. The CDR3 DNA follows: TGCAGTGCTAGAGATCGAAAGCGGGGGGTTCCGGAGACCCAGTACTTC.

This clone has a handful of counts. The chain joins TRBV28 to TRBJ1-1; no definite D call. V dropped 5 bases and J dropped 1 base, with 14 bases sitting between them. Germline CDR1 is MDHEN and CDR2 is SYDVKM. The CDR3 has 15 amino acids. In nucleotides, the CDR3 is TGTGCCAGCAGTCGTCCCTCGAGTGGGAACACTGAAGCTTTCTTT. This translates into CASSRPSSGNTEAFF.

The chain uses TRBV11-2 and TRBJ2-7; D is unresolved. Germline assignment: CDR1 SGHAT and CDR2 FQNNGV. V was pared by 5 bases and J by 4 bases, with 12 bases between. The CDR3 spans 13 residues. The CDR3 region is CASSMGTRYEQYF. CDR3 sequence (DNA): TGTGCCAGCAGCATGGGCACCCGGTACGAGCAGTACTTC.

The rearrangement links TRBV6-1 to TRBJ1-2; 9 bases line up with TRBD1. The CDR3 runs 15 residues. V lost 8 bases and J lost 4; bases outside the gene matches: 11. The germline gives CDR1 MNHNS, CDR2 SASEGT. The CDR3 reads CASLPGTGFRYGYTF. The CDR3 nucleotides are TGTGCCAGCTTACCGGGGACAGGGTTTCGCTATGGCTACACCTTC.

The V and J genes are TRBV28 and TRBJ2-7; D is ambiguous. The CDR3 sequence is 12 residues long. The germline V gene has CDR1 MDHEN and CDR2 SYDVKM. Between the trimmed V and J ends, which lost 4 bases and 2 bases, there was a span of 6 bases. The CDR3 protein is CASSSRTYEQYF. The CDR3 region has the DNA TGTGCCAGCAGTTCCAGAACCTACGAGCAGTACTTC.

This clone is classed as large (0.1 to 1%). CDR3 residues: CASSPSGQGVYEQYF. DNA for the CDR3: TGTGCCAGCAGCCCATCGGGACAGGGGGTTTACGAGCAGTACTTC. This chain links TRBV27 with TRBJ2-7; 11 bases line up with TRBD1. Trimming at V came to 6 bases and at J to 4 bases, leaving 8 bases not matched to a gene. The CDR3 contains 15 residues. In germline, CDR1 is MNHEY, CDR2 SMNVEV (reference sequence).

In this sample, this clone is medium-sized. V and J are TRBV5-1 and TRBJ1-2; TRBD1 agrees at 7 bases. From germline, CDR1 is SGHRS and CDR2 YFSETQ. The junction had 6 bases not matched to a gene; V was cut back by 4 bases and J by 0 bases. This CDR3 contains 15 residues. In DNA form, the CDR3 reads TGCGCCAGCAGCACAACAGGGGCCACTAACTATGGCTACACCTTC. Its translation is CASSTTGATNYGYTF.

The V and J genes are TRBV28 and TRBJ1-2; D gene unclear. The germline V and J ends were trimmed by 2 bases and 1 base, with 8 bases remaining between them. The CDR3 consists of 14 residues. The germline V gene has CDR1 MDHEN and CDR2 SYDVKM. As DNA, the CDR3 is TGTGCCAGCAGTTTAATTCCGTATAACTATGGCTACACCTTC. Residues: CASSLIPYNYGYTF.

This clone is medium-sized (0.01 to 0.1%). The chain is built from TRBV7-9 and TRBJ2-1, with D uncertain. Looked up from germline, CDR1 is SEHNR and CDR2 is FQNEAQ (reference sequence). The CDR3 runs 14 residues. Trimming pared 1 base from V and 9 bases from J, leaving 13 bases between. The CDR3 DNA is TGTGCCAGCAGCTTAGGCGGTAGCCAGGTTGAGCAGTTCTTC. Translated: CASSLGGSQVEQFF.

Relative to its sample, this clone is medium-sized. The chain links TRBV28 to TRBJ2-1, with 8 bases fitting TRBD2. Germline V gene sequence: CDR1 MDHEN, CDR2 SYDVKM. This CDR3 is 14 amino acids long. V lost 6 bases to trimming and J lost 7 bases; unmatched junction nucleotides: 8. The CDR3 coding sequence is TGTGCCAGCAGACGGGGGGGGGATGTGAATGAGCAGTTCTTC. This codes for CASRRGGDVNEQFF.

This clone rates as large. The DNA of the CDR3 is TGTGCCAGCAGCTGGGCGCCCGGGGAGCTGTTTTTT. Translating gives CASSWAPGELFF. The J gene is TRBJ2-2, the V gene TRBV11-2; the D is unclear. This CDR3 is built from 12 residues. Germline CDR1 reads SGHAT; CDR2 reads FQNNGV. V was cut by 4 bases and J by 6 bases, with 6 bases left in between.

The gene calls are TRBV15 and TRBJ1-5; D is unresolved. CDR1 is LNHNV and CDR2 is YYDKDF in the germline V gene (reference sequence). The CDR3 contains 10 residues. Trimming took 4 bases from V and 5 from J, leaving 0 bases between them. The CDR3 here is CATSNQPQHF. For the CDR3, the DNA is TGTGCCACCAGCAATCAGCCCCAGCATTTT.

The chain links TRBV4-1 to TRBJ2-7; 8 bases align to TRBD1. V gave up 4 bases and J gave up 5 bases; unmatched junction bases: 7. The V gene's germline CDR1 is MGHRA and CDR2 YSYEKL. The CDR3 loop spans 14 amino acids. In nucleotides, the CDR3 is TGCGCCAGCAGCCCAGACAGGGGAAAAAACGAGCAGTACTTC. Encoded protein: CASSPDRGKNEQYF.

In its sample, this clone is medium-sized. Other DNA variants within this sample encode the same CDR3. Here the CDR3 DNA reads TGTGCCATCAGTGCTGACTACAATGAGCAGTTCTTC. This sequence encodes CAISADYNEQFF. The rearrangement joins TRBV10-3 to TRBJ2-1, with D hard to call. The CDR3 is 12 residues long. Trimming cost V 4 bases and J 3 bases, with 4 bases left between them. Germline V gene lookup returns CDR1 ENHRY and CDR2 SYGVKD.

This sequence joins TRBV28 and TRBJ1-2, with TRBD1 as a possible D gene (6 bases). The CDR3 is 15 residues long. The germline V gene has CDR1 MDHEN and CDR2 SYDVKM. V was clipped by 6 bases and J by 8 bases, with 22 bases between them. CDR3 bases: TGTGCCAGCAGGTCTACCGGGACACAAGGTAGAGGCTACACCTTC. Amino acid sequence: CASRSTGTQGRGYTF.

This clone occurred many times. This CDR3 is also generated by other DNA sequences in the sample. The chain has TRBV29-1 and TRBJ2-7; D may match TRBD1 or TRBD2 (5 bases each). The CDR3 runs 12 residues. Germline V lookup: CDR1 SQVTM, CDR2 ANQGSEA. The V gene lost 4 bases and the J gene lost 1 base, with 8 bases spanning the gap. The CDR3 loop is CSVGDGSYEQYF. CDR3 bases: TGCAGCGTTGGGGACGGATCCTACGAGCAGTACTTC.

This clone is classed as large (0.1 to 1%). V is TRBV28 and J is TRBJ1-5; D is unclear. The CDR3 runs 13 residues. V was clipped by 4 bases and J by 3 bases, with 7 bases between them. Germline values: CDR1 MDHEN, CDR2 SYDVKM. CDR3 sequence reads: CASSSVTNQPQHF. In DNA form, the CDR3 reads TGTGCCAGCAGTTCGGTGACCAATCAGCCCCAGCATTTT.

This clone is categorized as medium-sized. The chain has TRBV20-1 and TRBJ1-2, with D unclear. The germline V and J ends were trimmed by 1 base and 3 bases, with 3 bases remaining between them. The CDR3 totals 11 residues. Germline V gene sequence: CDR1 DFQATT, CDR2 SNEGSKA (reference sequence). The CDR3 bases are TGCAGTGCTAGAGTGGACTATGGCTACACCTTC. Protein sequence: CSARVDYGYTF.

This clone was detected a few times. The chain is built from TRBV12-3 or TRBV12-4 and TRBJ1-6; possible D gene TRBD1, 6 bases. The CDR3 runs to 15 residues. Trimming stripped 5 bases from V and 7 bases from J, with 15 bases between. The CDR3 spells CASSETGLANSPLHF. CDR3 bases: TGTGCCAGCAGTGAGACAGGATTGGCGAATTCACCCCTCCACTTT.

This clone is classed as large. This rearrangement joins TRBV6-1 to TRBJ1-1; 11 bases match TRBD1. CDR1 MNHNS and CDR2 SASEGT come from the germline V gene. The CDR3 totals 15 residues. J was trimmed by 5 bases and V by 7 bases; bases with no gene match: 9. CDR3 sequence: CASILGGTGGTEAFF. CDR3 sequence (DNA): TGTGCCAGCATACTGGGGGGGACAGGGGGGACTGAAGCTTTCTTT.

This clone was seen ten or more times. A much larger clone is a single base away; this may be a read error. The rearrangement uses TRBV5-5 and TRBJ2-7, with 7 bases fitting TRBD2. The CDR3 is 14 residues long. CDR1 and CDR2 (germline): SGHKS, YYEKEE (reference sequence). V was clipped by 10 bases and J by 4 bases; unmatched bases: 14. CDR3 protein: CAGNGDYQSYEQYF. CDR3 DNA sequence: TGTGCCGGCAACGGGGACTATCAATCATACGAGCAGTACTTC.